Below are 14 T cell receptor beta chains sequenced from a single sample in a study of CD8 T cells in ankylosing spondylitis. Broader study findings: A TCR beta motif of eight highly homologous variants appeared characteristic of ankylosing spondylitis blood.

MiXCR was run by TCRdb on the 5' RACE reads, yielding one entry per CDR3 protein. The table includes about 460,000 distinct CDR3 sequences, about 5.7% detected once. These receptors' antigens are unknown. Specimen: blood, either unsorted or a sorted T cell fraction (not recorded which). The receptors were sampled from a male donor with ankylosing spondylitis.

The genes are TRBV7-8 and TRBJ2-3, with 7 bases lining up with TRBD1. CDR3 length: 15 residues. Trimming removed 5 bases from V and 4 bases from J; junction bases left unmatched: 9. Germline CDR1 SGHVS, CDR2 FQNEAQ. The CDR3 DNA reads TGTGCCAGCAGCCCCTTCCTGGGGACAGCAGATACGCAGTATTTT. Translation gives CASSPFLGTADTQYF.

This clonotype has a count of ten or more. The chain employs TRBV24-1 and TRBJ2-1, with D maybe TRBD2 (7 bases). This CDR3 region has 15 residues. The germline V gene has CDR1 KGHDR and CDR2 SFDVKD. V was trimmed by 0 bases and J by 5 bases, leaving 10 bases between them. The CDR3 loop is CATSDLGEGDNEQFF. CDR3 in DNA: TGTGCCACCAGTGATTTGGGGGAGGGGGACAATGAGCAGTTCTTC.

The chain has TRBV29-1 and TRBJ2-1; 7 bases match TRBD1. This CDR3 has 14 residues. CDR1 and CDR2 from the germline V gene are SQVTM and ANQGSEA. V gave up 5 bases and J gave up 4 bases; unmatched junction bases: 8. CDR3 DNA sequence: TGCAGCGTTTCCGGGACAGTATTTTACAATGAGCAGTTCTTC. Its translation is CSVSGTVFYNEQFF.

This clonotype was recorded at least ten times. V and J are TRBV20-1 and TRBJ2-1, with D possibly TRBD2 on 7 matching bases. CDR1 and CDR2 from the germline V gene are DFQATT and SNEGSKA (reference sequence). This CDR3 is built from 14 residues. The ends were cut back, 1 base at V and 3 bases at J, with 10 bases in the middle. The CDR3, as DNA: TGCAGTGCTAGAGCGGGGGGCTTCTACAATGAGCAGTTCTTC. Its translation is CSARAGGFYNEQFF.

This clonotype was detected only a few times. The rearrangement joins TRBV6-1 to TRBJ2-7, with D maybe TRBD2 (7 bases). CDR3 size: 15 residues. Trimming pared 6 bases from V and 5 bases from J, leaving 20 bases between. CDR1 MNHNS and CDR2 SASEGT come from the germline V gene. The CDR3 is CASSPSGARGDEQYF. CDR3 DNA sequence: TGTGCCAGCAGCCCGAGCGGGGCGAGGGGGGACGAGCAGTACTTC.

This clonotype came up many times. This chain joins TRBV5-1 and TRBJ2-7; no firm D call. This CDR3 spans 13 amino acids. Germline V gene data show CDR1 as SGHRS and CDR2 as YFSETQ. Trimming stripped 2 bases from V and 1 base from J, with 7 bases between. The CDR3: CASSFSDSYEQYF. CDR3 DNA: TGCGCCAGCAGCTTTTCCGATTCCTACGAGCAGTACTTC.

The table lists this clonotype with a count of one. V usage is TRBV20-1 and J usage is TRBJ2-6, with a weak D call TRBD1 (5 bases). The CDR3 has 13 amino acids. Germline lookup yields CDR1 DFQATT and CDR2 SNEGSKA (reference sequence). Deletions cut 3 bases from V and 2 bases from J, with 5 bases between. The CDR3 protein is CSARDTGANVLTF. The CDR3 bases are TGCAGTGCTAGGGACACTGGGGCCAACGTCCTGACTTTC.

This clonotype came up many times. This chain uses TRBV2 with TRBJ2-1, with D possibly matching TRBD1 (6 bases). There are 15 residues in the CDR3. Deletions cut 4 bases from V and 3 bases from J, with 13 bases between. CDR1 is SNHLY, CDR2 FYNNEI, per germline. The CDR3 nucleotides are TGTGCCAGCAGTGTAGTGGGGGCCGTCTACAATGAGCAGTTCTTC. It encodes CASSVVGAVYNEQFF.

The chain links TRBV10-3 to TRBJ2-2; no reliable D call. V lost 2 bases to trimming and J lost 2 bases, with 6 bases between them. The CDR3 runs to 14 residues. Germline assignment: CDR1 ENHRY and CDR2 SYGVKD. The DNA of the CDR3 is TGTGCCATCAGTGAGCGGCGAAACACCGGGGAGCTGTTTTTT. Translated, it gives CAISERRNTGELFF.

This clonotype has at least ten counts. The chain employs TRBV12-3 or TRBV12-4 and TRBJ2-1; no firm D call. This CDR3 has 15 residues. V was trimmed by 6 bases and J by 7 bases, leaving 19 bases between them. CDR3 region: CASSPYASRLNEQFF. The DNA of the CDR3 is TGTGCCAGCAGCCCGTATGCCTCCCGATTAAATGAGCAGTTCTTC.

This clonotype was observed many times. The rearrangement uses TRBV2 and TRBJ2-3; possibly TRBD2 for D (6 bases). Germline V gene data show CDR1 as SNHLY and CDR2 as FYNNEI. The CDR3 totals 19 residues. With 1 base removed from V and 0 bases from J, the gap between germline ends came to 20 bases. The CDR3 here is CASSEVGWREPSSTDTQYF. CDR3 sequence (DNA): TGTGCCAGCAGTGAAGTGGGGTGGAGGGAGCCGTCTAGCACAGATACGCAGTATTTT.

This clonotype has a count of ten or more. The CDR3 DNA reads TGTGCCAGCAGCTTAGACCCCCTGGGGCGTAACTATGGCTACACCTTC. Encoded protein: CASSLDPLGRNYGYTF. The V call is TRBV7-2, the J call TRBJ1-2; D might be TRBD1 (5 bases). This CDR3 is built from 16 residues. The V gene's germline CDR1 is SGHTA and CDR2 FQGNSA. V lost 1 base and J lost 1, with 13 bases in between.

This clonotype has ten or more counts. The chain links TRBV29-1 to TRBJ2-1, with 7 bases matching TRBD2. CDR3 size: 12 residues. Trimming cost V 6 bases and J 4 bases; bases outside gene matches: 3. Germline V gene data show CDR1 as SQVTM and CDR2 as ANQGSEA. The CDR3: CSVKRGYNEQFF. The CDR3 nucleotides read TGCAGCGTCAAGCGGGGATACAATGAGCAGTTCTTC.

There are many counts of this clonotype. The chain carries TRBV27 and TRBJ2-7; D may be TRBD2 (6 bases). Per the germline V gene, CDR1 is MNHEY and CDR2 is SMNVEV (reference sequence). The V and J ends lost 8 bases and 2 bases respectively, with 19 bases between them. This CDR3 region has 15 residues. CDR3 loop: CASGDSGSGTYEQYF. The CDR3 DNA is TGTGCCAGCGGCGATTCGGGTAGCGGCACCTACGAGCAGTACTTC.